The T cell receptor beta chain under discussion was sequenced for a study of blood T cell repertoires in COVID-19. Produced via immunoSEQ multiplex PCR; TCRdb's table is partial and in-frame only. The sample includes a few hundred thousand clones, 85% of them seen just once. V lost 0 bases to trimming and J lost 2 bases, with 11 bases between them. The germline V gene encodes CDR1 MGHRA and CDR2 YSYEKL. The length of the CDR3 is 15 residues. What was sequenced was peripheral blood. The gene calls are TRBV4-1 and TRBJ2-7; D is uncertain. This receptor was obtained from a woman aged 18-29 years with acute or convalescent COVID-19. CDR3 region: CASSQERNSPYEQYF. The CDR3 DNA sequence: TGCGCCAGCAGCCAAGAAAGAAATAGCCCCTACGAGCAGTACTTC.